The clone carrying this T cell receptor (beta chain) was seen repeatedly, ten times or more. The data were obtained in a study of Graves' ophthalmopathy and Graves' hyperthyroidism. The CDR3 loop spans 16 amino acids. Germline V CDR1 and CDR2: SGHTA, FQGNSA. V was shortened by 5 bases and J by 4 bases, with 15 bases between the two germline ends. RNA transcripts served as template for amplifying TCR beta CDR3 sequences. First-round RT-PCR used HTBI primers; second-round multiplex PCR followed. TCRdb independently ran MiXCR on the multiplex PCR reads; one entry per CDR3 protein. The sample has more than 550,000 distinct CDR3 sequences, 35% to 45% seen once; the top ten hold roughly 3%.

This chain joins TRBV7-2 and TRBJ2-6; D remains ambiguous. The sample was peripheral blood. This receptor was obtained from an adult man with Graves' ophthalmopathy. The CDR3, as DNA: TGTGCCAGCAGCCCCTACGGCACTTCCGGGGCCAACGTCCTGACTTTC. Its protein is CASSPYGTSGANVLTF.